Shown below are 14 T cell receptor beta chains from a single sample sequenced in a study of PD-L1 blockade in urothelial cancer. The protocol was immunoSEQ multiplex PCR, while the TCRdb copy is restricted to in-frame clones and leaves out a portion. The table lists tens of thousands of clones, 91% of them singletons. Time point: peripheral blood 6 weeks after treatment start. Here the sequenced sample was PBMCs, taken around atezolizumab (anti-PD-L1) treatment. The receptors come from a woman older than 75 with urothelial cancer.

The CDR3 sequence is CASSPRGTSGSDTQYF. The CDR3 DNA is TGTGCCAGCAGCCCAAGGGGGACTAGCGGGAGTGATACGCAGTATTTT. The chain joins TRBV9 to TRBJ2-3; 14 bases map to TRBD2. Germline V CDR1 and CDR2: SGDLS, YYNGEE. V shed 4 bases and J 6 bases; nucleotides not matched to a gene: 7. CDR3 size: 16 residues.

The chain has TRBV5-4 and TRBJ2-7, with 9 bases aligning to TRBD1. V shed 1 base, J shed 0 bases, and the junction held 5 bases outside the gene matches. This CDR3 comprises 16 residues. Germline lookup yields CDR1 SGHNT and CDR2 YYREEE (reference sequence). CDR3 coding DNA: TGTGCCAGCAGCTTGCCGGGACAGGGAAACTCCTACGAGCAGTACTTC. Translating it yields CASSLPGQGNSYEQYF.

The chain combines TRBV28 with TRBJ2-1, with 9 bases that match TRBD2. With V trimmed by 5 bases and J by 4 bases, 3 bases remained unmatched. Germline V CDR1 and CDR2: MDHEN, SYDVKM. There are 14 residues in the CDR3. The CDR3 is CASSTAGGYNEQFF. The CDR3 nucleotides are TGTGCCAGCAGTACAGCGGGGGGTTACAATGAGCAGTTCTTC.

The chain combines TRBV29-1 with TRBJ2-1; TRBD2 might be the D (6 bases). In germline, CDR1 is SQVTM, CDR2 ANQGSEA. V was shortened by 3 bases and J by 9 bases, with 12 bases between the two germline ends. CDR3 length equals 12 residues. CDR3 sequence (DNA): TGCAGCGTTGAGACTAGTGGGCCTGAGCAGTTCTTC. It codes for CSVETSGPEQFF.

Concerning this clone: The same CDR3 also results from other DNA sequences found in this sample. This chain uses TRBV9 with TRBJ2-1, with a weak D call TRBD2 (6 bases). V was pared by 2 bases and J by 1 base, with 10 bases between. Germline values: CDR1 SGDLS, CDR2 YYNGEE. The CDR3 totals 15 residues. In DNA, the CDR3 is TGTGCCAGCAGCGTTAGCGGAAGTTCCTACAATGAGCAGTTCTTC. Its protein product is CASSVSGSSYNEQFF.

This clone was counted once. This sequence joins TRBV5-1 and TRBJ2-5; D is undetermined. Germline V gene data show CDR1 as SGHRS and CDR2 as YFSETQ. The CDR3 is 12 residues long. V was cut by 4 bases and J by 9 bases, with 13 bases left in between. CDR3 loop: CASSLPPPPQYF. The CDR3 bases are TGCGCCAGCAGCCTACCCCCCCCACCCCAGTACTTC. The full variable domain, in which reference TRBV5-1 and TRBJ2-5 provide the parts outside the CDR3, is KAGVTQTPRYLIKTRGQQVTLSCSPISGHRSVSWYQQTPGQGLQFLFEYFSETQRNKGNFPGRFSGRQFSNSRSEMNVSTLELGDSALYLCASSLPPPPQYFGPGTRLLVL.

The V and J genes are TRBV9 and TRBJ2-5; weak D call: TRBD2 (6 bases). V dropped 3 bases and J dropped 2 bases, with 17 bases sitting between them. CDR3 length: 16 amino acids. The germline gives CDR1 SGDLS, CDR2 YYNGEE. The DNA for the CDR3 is TGTGCCAGCAGCGGAGGTCCCGGGACTCCGCAAGAGACCCAGTACTTC. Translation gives CASSGGPGTPQETQYF.

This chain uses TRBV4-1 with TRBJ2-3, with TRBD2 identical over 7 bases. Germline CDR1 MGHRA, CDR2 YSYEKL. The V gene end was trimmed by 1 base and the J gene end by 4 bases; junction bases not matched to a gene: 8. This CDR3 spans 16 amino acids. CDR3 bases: TGCGCCAGCAGCCAAGGGGTCGGGACTAACGCAGATACGCAGTATTTT. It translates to CASSQGVGTNADTQYF.

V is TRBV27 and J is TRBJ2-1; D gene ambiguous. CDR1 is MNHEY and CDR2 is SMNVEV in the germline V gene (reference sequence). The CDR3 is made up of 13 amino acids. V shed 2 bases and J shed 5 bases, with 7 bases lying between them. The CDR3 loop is CASSLILDNEQFF. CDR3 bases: TGTGCCAGCAGTTTAATTCTAGACAATGAGCAGTTCTTC.

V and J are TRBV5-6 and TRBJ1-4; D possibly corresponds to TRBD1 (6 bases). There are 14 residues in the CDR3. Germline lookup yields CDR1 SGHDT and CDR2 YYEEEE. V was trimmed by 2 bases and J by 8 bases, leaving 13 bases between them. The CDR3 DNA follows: TGTGCCAGCAGCTTCAGGGGTCGATGGGAAAAACTGTTTTTT. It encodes CASSFRGRWEKLFF.

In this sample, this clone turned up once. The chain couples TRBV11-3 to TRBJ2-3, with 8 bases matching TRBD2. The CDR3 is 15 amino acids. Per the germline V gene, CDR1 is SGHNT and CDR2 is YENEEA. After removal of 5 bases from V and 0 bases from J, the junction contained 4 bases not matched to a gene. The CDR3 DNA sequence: TGTGCCAGCAGCCTTTTAGCGGGGAGCACAGATACGCAGTATTTT. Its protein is CASSLLAGSTDTQYF.

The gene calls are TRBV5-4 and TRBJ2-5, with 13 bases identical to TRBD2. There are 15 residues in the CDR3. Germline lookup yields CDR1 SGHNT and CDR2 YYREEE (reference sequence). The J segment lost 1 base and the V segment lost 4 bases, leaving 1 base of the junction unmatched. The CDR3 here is CASSTSGRAQETQYF. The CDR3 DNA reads TGTGCCAGCAGCACTAGCGGGAGGGCCCAAGAGACCCAGTACTTC.

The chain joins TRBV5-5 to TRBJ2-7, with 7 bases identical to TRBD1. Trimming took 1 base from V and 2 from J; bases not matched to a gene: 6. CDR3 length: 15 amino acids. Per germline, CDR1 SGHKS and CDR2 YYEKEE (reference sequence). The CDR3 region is CASSLFGQATYEQYF. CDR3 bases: TGTGCCAGCAGCTTGTTTGGACAGGCGACCTACGAGCAGTACTTC.

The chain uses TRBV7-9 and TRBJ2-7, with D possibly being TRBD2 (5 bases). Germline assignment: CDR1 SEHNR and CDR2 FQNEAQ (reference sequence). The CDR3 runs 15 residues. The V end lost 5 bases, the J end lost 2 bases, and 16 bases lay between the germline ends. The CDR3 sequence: CASSPPRPGTYEQYF. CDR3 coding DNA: TGTGCCAGCAGCCCTCCCCGGCCGGGGACCTACGAGCAGTACTTC.